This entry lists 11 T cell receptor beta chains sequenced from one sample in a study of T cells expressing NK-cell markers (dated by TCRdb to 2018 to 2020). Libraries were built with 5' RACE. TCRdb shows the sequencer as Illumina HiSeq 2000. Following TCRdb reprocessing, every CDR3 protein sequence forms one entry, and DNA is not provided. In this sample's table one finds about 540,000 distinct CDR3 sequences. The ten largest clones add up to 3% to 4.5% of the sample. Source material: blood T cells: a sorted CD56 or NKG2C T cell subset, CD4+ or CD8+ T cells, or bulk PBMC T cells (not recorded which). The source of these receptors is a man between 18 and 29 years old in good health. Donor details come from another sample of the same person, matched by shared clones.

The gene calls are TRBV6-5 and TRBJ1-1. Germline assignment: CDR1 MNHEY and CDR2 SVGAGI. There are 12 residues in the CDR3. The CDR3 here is CATLKWGTEAFF.

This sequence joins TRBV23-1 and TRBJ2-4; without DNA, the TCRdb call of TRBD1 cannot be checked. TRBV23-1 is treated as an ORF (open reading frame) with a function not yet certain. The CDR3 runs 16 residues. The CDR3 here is CASSQLRDRWEDIQYF.

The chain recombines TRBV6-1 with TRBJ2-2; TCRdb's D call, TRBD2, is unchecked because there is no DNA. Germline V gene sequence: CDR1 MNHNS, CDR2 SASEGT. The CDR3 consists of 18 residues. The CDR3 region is CASTYGTSGRDNTGELFF.

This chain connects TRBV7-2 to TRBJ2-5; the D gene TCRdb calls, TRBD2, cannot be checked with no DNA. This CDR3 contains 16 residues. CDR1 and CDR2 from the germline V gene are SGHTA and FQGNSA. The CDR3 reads CASSSPRREIQETQYF.

The CDR3 protein is CATSDQGTGLSTDTQYF. V and J are TRBV24-1 and TRBJ2-3; TCRdb proposes TRBD1, but this gene call is untestable without DNA. CDR3 size: 17 residues. Germline V gene lookup returns CDR1 KGHDR and CDR2 SFDVKD.

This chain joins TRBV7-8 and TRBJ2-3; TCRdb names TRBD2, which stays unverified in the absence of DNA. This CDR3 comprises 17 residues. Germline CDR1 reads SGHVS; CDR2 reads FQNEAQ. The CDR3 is CASSLSWGLGRADTQYF.

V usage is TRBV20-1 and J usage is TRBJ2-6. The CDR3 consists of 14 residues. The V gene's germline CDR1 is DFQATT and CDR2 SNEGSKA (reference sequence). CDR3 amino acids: CSAHPSGGANVLTF.

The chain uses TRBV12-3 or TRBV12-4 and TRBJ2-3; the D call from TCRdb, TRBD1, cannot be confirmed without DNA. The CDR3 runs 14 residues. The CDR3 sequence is CASSFTGAEDTQYF.

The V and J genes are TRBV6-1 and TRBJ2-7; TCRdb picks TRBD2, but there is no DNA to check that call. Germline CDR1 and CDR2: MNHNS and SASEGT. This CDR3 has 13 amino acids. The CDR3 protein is CASRGLANYEQYF.

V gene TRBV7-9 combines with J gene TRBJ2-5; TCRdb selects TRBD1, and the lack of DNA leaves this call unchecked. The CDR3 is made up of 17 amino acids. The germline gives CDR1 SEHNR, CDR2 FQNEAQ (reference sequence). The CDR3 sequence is CASSLVGRRTGQETQYF.

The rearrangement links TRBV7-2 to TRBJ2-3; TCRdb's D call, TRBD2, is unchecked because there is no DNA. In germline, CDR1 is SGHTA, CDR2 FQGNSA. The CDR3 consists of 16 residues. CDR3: CASSQGLYEGTDTQYF.